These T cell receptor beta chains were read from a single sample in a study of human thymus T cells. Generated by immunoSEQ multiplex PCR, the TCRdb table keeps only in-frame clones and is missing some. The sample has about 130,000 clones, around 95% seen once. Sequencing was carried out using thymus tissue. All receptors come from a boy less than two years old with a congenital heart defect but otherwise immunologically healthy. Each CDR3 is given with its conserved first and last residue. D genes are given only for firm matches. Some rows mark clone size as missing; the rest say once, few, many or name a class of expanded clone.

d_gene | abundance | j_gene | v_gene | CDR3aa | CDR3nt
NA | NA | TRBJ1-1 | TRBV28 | CASSLCSRVNTEAFF | TGTGCCAGCAGTTTATGTTCCCGCGTCAACACTGAAGCTTTCTTT
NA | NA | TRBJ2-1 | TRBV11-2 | CASSPLRGNEQFF | TGTGCCAGCAGCCCCCTTCGGGGGAATGAGCAGTTCTTC
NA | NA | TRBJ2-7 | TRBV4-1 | CASSQGSALSLDEQYF | TGCGCCAGCAGCCAAGGGTCAGCACTATCCCTCGACGAGCAGTACTTC
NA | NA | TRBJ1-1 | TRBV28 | CASSLCTAAPLAFF | TGTGCCAGCAGTTTATGCACAGCCGCTCCTCTGGCTTTCTTT
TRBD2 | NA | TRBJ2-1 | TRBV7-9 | CASSLTLAGPEITYNEQFF | TGTGCCAGCAGCCTAACACTAGCGGGGCCCGAAATTACCTACAATGAGCAGTTCTTC
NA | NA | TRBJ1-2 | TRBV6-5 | CASSFLPGAPNYGYTF | TGTGCCAGCAGTTTCCTCCCAGGGGCGCCGAACTATGGCTACACCTTC
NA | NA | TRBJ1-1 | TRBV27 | CASSAHPGPEAFF | TGTGCCAGCAGTGCCCACCCAGGACCTGAAGCTTTCTTT
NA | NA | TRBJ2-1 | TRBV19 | CASRFGGLANEQFF | TGTGCCAGTAGGTTCGGGGGGCTGGCAAATGAGCAGTTCTTC
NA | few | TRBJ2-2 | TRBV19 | CASSIGQGNWELFF | TGTGCCAGTAGTATTGGGCAGGGCAACTGGGAGCTGTTTTTT
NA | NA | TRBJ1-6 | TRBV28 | CASSRRQAFRSPLHF | TGTGCCAGCAGCCGAAGACAGGCGTTTCGTTCACCCCTCCACTTT
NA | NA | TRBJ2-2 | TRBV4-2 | CASSQGLTGELFF | TGTGCCAGCAGCCAAGGATTAACCGGGGAGCTGTTTTTT
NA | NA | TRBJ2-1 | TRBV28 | CASSLQGDPIINEQFF | TGTGCCAGCAGTTTGCAGGGAGATCCCATTATTAATGAGCAGTTCTTC
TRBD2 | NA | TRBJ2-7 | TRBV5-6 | CASSLGRLAGGHSYEQYF | TGTGCCAGCAGCTTAGGGAGGCTAGCGGGGGGGCACTCCTACGAGCAGTACTTC
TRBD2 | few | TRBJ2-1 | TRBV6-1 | CASSEVAGIYNEQFF | TGTGCCAGCAGTGAAGTAGCGGGGATCTACAATGAGCAGTTCTTC
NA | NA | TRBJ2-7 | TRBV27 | CASSWGGYLLEQYF | TGTGCCAGCAGTTGGGGAGGATATCTCCTCGAGCAGTACTTC
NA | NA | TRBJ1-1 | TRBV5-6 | CASSLTVTPWGEAFF | TGTGCCAGCAGCTTGACGGTCACCCCATGGGGTGAAGCTTTCTTT
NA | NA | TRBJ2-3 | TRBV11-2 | CASSLDCASDTQYF | TGTGCCAGCAGCTTAGATTGTGCTTCAGATACGCAGTATTTT
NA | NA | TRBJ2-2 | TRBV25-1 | CASSNGGGVDTGELFF | TGTGCCAGCAGTAACGGTGGCGGGGTTGACACCGGGGAGCTGTTTTTT
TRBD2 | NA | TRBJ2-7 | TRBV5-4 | CASLTGTSIYEQYF | TGTGCCAGCTTAACCGGGACTAGCATCTACGAGCAGTACTTC
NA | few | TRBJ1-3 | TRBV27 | CASRGLRAGNTIYF | TGTGCCAGCAGGGGACTGAGAGCTGGAAACACCATATATTTT
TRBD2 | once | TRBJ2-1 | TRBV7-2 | CASSFYGRLAGVKNEQFF | TGTGCCAGCAGCTTTTACGGGCGCCTAGCGGGGGTAAAGAATGAGCAGTTCTTC
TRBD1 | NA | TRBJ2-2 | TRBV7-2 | CASSLSWTGRPIYTGELFF | TGTGCCAGCAGCTTGTCTTGGACAGGCCGTCCGATATACACCGGGGAGCTGTTTTTT
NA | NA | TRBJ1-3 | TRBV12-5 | CASGLPSGGHPPLYSGNTIYF | TGTGCTAGTGGTTTGCCCTCGGGAGGACACCCACCACTCTACTCTGGAAACACCATATATTTT
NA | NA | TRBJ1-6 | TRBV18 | CASSPVYIDNSPLHF | TGTGCCAGCTCACCAGTCTACATCGATAATTCACCCCTCCACTTT
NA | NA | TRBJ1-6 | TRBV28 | CASSSLHRRREGSPLHF | TGTGCCAGCAGTTCGCTCCACAGGCGCCGTGAGGGTTCACCCCTCCACTTT
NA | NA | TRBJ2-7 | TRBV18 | CASSPTLPMGSYEQYF | TGTGCCAGCTCACCAACCCTTCCTATGGGCTCCTACGAGCAGTACTTC
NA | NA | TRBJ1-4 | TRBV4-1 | CASSQGAAQGKSVSNEKLFF | TGCGCCAGCAGCCAAGGTGCGGCTCAGGGAAAGAGTGTTTCTAATGAAAAACTGTTTTTT
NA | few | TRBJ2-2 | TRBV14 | CASSSYTGELFF | TGTGCCAGCAGCTCATACACCGGGGAGCTGTTTTTT
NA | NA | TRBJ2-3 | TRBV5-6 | CASSPGTDTQYF | TGTGCCAGCAGCCCGGGCACAGATACGCAGTATTTT
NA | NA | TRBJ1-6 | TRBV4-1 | CASSQDGPPYNSPLHF | TGCGCCAGCAGCCAAGACGGGCCGCCCTATAATTCACCCCTCCACTTT
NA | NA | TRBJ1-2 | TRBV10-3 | CAISRDLRSHYGYTF | TGTGCCATCAGTCGGGACCTACGATCCCACTATGGCTACACCTTC
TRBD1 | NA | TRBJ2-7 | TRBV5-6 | CASRRWTGGEQYF | TGTGCCAGCAGACGATGGACAGGGGGGGAGCAGTACTTC
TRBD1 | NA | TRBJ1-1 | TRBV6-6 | CASRSMTGEGYTEAFF | TGTGCCAGCAGATCAATGACAGGGGAGGGGTACACTGAAGCTTTCTTT
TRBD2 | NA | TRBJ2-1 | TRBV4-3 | CASSHETSGALVNEQFF | TGCGCCAGCAGCCATGAGACTAGCGGGGCCCTCGTGAATGAGCAGTTCTTC
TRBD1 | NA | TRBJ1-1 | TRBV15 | CATSPDRTEAFF | TGTGCCACCAGTCCGGACAGGACTGAAGCTTTCTTT
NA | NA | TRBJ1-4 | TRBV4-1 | CASSPARWGPNEKLFF | TGCGCCAGCAGCCCGGCCCGTTGGGGGCCTAATGAAAAACTGTTTTTT
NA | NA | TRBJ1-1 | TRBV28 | CASSTRRRHLAFF | TGTGCCAGCAGCACCCGAAGGAGACATTTGGCTTTCTTT
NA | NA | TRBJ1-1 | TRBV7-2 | CASSLGRPGYMNTEAFF | TGTGCCAGCAGCTTAGGGAGGCCCGGCTACATGAACACTGAAGCTTTCTTT
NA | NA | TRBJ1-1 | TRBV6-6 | CASSSQAVEAFF | TGTGCCAGCTCATCACAGGCGGTTGAAGCTTTCTTT
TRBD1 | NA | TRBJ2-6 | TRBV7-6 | CASSHLDRGAGANVLTF | TGTGCCAGCAGCCACCTGGACAGGGGCGCTGGGGCCAACGTCCTGACTTTC